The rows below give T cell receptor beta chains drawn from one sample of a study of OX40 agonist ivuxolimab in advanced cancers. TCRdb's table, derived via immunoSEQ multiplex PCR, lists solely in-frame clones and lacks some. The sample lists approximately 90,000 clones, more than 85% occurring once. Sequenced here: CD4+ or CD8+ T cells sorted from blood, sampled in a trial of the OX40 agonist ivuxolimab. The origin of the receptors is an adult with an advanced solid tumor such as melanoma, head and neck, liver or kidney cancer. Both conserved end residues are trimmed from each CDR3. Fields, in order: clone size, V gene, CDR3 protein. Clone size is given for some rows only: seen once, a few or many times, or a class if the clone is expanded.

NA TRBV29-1 SVGNRGNTEAF
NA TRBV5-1 ASSSGVGGPSTEAF
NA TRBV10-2 ASSPGLAGAYNEQF
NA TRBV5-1 ASSPQMATNEKLF
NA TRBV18 ASSLGQGASTDTQY
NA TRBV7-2 ASSFGLNYEQY
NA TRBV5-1 ASSRQGALDQPQH
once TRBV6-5 ASSPGGNYGYT
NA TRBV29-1 SGSTGTMDTQY
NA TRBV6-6 ASRLVSDTQY
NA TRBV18 ASSLAWRGTGELF
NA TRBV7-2 ASSLLQGANTEAF
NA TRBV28 ASRTGTSNHNEQF
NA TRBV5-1 ASSLAPGGNQETQY
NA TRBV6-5 ASSPPGTQPQH
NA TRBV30 AWRANEKLF
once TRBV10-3 AISGRTQSGANVLT
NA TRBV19 ASSISGLAFFSSSYNEQF
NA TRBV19 ASRRDRGTYGYT
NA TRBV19 ASSDGNQPQH
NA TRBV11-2 ASSLDQYSGSTDTQY
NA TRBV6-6 ASSRTGNTEAF
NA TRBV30 AWSATLSGQPQH
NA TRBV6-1 ASSSWGETGETQY
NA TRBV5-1 ASSLGLDSGGGETQY
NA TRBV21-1 ASTPPTGRCTEAF
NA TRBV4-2 ASSQVGVVSDTQY
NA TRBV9 ASSTEGGYQETQY
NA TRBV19 ASSPTSAASYEQY
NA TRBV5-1 ASSFSGMNTEAF
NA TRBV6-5 ASSYGTGETYGYT
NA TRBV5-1 ASRLGGDTGELF
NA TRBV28 ASSLYQGTETQY
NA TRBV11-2 ASSLGANTEAF
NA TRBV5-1 ASSWGSRLSGANVLT
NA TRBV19 ASTRAAYFGYT
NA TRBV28 ASSWGAPYGYT
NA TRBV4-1 ASSRGPQETQY
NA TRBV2 ASSEEGLAGETQY
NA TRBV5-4 ASSAGLAGNPQETQY
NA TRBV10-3 AISDRVRETQY
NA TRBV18 ASSPRLAGGETQY
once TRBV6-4 ASSGDDSGGYEQY
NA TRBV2 ASNDRIWNTEAF
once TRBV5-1 ASSFEGGYEQF
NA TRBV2 ASSEARGTQY
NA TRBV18 ASSPQRTPILRETQY
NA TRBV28 ASTRTLTYNEQF
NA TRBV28 ASSTTGTGNNEQF
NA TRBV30 AWSKKQGLQPQH